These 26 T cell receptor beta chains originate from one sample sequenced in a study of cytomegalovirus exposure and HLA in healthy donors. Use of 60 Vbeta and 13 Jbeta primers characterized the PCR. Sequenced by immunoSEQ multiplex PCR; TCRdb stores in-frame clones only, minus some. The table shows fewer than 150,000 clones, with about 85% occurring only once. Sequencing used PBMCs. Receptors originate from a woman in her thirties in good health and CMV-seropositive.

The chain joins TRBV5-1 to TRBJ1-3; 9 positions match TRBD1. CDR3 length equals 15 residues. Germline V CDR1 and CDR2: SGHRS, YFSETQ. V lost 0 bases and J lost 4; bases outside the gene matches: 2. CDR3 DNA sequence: TGCGCCAGCAGCTTGGGGGACAGGGAAGGAAACACCATATATTTT. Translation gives CASSLGDREGNTIYF.

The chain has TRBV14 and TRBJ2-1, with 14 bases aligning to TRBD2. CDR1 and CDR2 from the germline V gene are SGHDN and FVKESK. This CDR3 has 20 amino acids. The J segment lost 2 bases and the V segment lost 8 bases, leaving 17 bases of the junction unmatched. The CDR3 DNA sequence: TGTGCCAGCGGAAACATCTTAACCGGGACTAGCGGGAGACCCTACAATGAGCAGTTCTTC. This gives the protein CASGNILTGTSGRPYNEQFF. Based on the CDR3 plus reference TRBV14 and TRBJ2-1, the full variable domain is EAGVTQFPSHSVIEKGQTVTLRCDPISGHDNLYWYRRVMGKEIKFLLHFVKESKQDESGMPNNRFLAERTGGTYSTLKVQPAELEDSGVYFCASGNILTGTSGRPYNEQFFGPGTRLTVL.

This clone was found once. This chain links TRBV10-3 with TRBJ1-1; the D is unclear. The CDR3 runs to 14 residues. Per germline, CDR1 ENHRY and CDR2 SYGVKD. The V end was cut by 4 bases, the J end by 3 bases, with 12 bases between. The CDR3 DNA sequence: TGTGCCATCAGTGCAGAGAGAGGGTACACTGAAGCTTTCTTT. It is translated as CAISAERGYTEAFF.

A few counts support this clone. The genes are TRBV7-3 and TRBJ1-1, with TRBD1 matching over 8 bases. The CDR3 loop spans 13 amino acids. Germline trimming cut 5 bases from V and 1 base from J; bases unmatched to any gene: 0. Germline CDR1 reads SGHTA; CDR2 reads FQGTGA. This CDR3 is CASSQGANTEAFF. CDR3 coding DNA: TGTGCCAGCAGCCAGGGGGCGAACACTGAAGCTTTCTTT.

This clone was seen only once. Written as DNA, the CDR3 is TGTGCCAGCATCCGCCTCGGACAGGGGTCCTACGAGCAGTACTTC. This codes for CASIRLGQGSYEQYF. V usage is TRBV2 and J usage is TRBJ2-7; 9 positions agree with TRBD1. The trim removed 7 bases at V and 1 base at J, leaving 8 bases unmatched. The CDR3 covers 15 residues. In germline, CDR1 is SNHLY, CDR2 FYNNEI. The full variable domain, rest sourced from reference TRBV2 and TRBJ2-7, is EPEVTQTPSHQVTQMGQEVILRCVPISNHLYFYWYRQILGQKVEFLVSFYNNEISEKSEIFDDQFSVERPDGSNFTLKIRSTKLEDSAMYFCASIRLGQGSYEQYFGPGTRLTVT.

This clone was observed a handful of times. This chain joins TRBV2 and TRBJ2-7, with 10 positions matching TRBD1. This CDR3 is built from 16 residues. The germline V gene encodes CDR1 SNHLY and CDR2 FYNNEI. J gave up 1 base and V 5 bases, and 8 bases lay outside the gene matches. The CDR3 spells CASSHPMGQGSYEQYF. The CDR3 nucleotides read TGTGCCAGCAGTCATCCCATGGGACAGGGGTCCTACGAGCAGTACTTC.

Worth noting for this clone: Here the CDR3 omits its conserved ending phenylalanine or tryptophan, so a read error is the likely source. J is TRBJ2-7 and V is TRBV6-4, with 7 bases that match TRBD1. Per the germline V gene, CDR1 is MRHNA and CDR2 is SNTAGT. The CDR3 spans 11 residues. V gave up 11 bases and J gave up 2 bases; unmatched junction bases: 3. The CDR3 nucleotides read TGTGCCCGGACAGGAGCCTACGAGCAGTACCTC. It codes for CARTGAYEQYL.

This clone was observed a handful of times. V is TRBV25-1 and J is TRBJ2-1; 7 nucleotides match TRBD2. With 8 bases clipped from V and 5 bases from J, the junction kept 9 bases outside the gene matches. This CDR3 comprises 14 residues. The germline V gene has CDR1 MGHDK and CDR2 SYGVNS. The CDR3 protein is CASPEGGGDNEQFF. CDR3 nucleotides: TGTGCCAGCCCTGAGGGTGGGGGGGACAATGAGCAGTTCTTC.

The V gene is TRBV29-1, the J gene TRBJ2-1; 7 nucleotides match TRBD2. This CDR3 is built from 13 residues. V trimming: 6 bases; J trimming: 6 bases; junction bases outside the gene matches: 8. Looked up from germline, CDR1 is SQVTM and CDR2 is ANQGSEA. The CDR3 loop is CSVGGGRVNEQFF. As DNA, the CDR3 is TGCAGCGTCGGGGGAGGGAGGGTCAATGAGCAGTTCTTC.

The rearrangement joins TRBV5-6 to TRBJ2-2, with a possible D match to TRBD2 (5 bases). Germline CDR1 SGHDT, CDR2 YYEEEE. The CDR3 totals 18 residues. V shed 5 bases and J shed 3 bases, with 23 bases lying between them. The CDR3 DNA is TGTGCCAGCAGAATCAACCGAGGGATGTGGGCAGACACCGGGGAGCTGTTTTTT. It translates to CASRINRGMWADTGELFF. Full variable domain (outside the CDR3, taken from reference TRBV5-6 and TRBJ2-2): DAGVTQSPTHLIKTRGQQVTLRCSPKSGHDTVSWYQQALGQGPQFIFQYYEEEERQRGNFPDRFSGHQFPNYSSELNVNALLLGDSALYLCASRINRGMWADTGELFFGEGSRLTVL.

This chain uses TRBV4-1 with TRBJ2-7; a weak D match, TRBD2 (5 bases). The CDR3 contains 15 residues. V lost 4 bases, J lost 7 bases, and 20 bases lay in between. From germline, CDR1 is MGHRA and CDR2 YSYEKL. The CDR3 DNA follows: TGCGCCAGCAGCCCTCAGGAGGAGGCCAGCTTGGAGCAGTACTTC. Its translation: CASSPQEEASLEQYF.

The CDR3 nucleotides are TGTGCCAGCAGCGTAGTCCAGCGGGGGGCCGCGAACACCGGGGAGCTGTTTTTT. Its translation: CASSVVQRGAANTGELFF. The rearrangement links TRBV9 to TRBJ2-2; TRBD2 matches at 9 bases. Germline CDR1 is SGDLS and CDR2 is YYNGEE. CDR3 length equals 18 residues. Trimming took 0 bases from V and 0 from J; bases not matched to a gene: 6.

In DNA, the CDR3 is TGTGCCAGTAGTATATCCAGCGGGAGGTTCAACGAGCAGTACTTC. Encoded protein: CASSISSGRFNEQYF. The chain carries TRBV19 and TRBJ2-7; 9 bases align to TRBD2. The CDR3 is 15 residues long. V lost 2 bases and J lost 5; bases outside the gene matches: 7. Germline V gives CDR1 LNHDA, CDR2 SQIVND (reference sequence).

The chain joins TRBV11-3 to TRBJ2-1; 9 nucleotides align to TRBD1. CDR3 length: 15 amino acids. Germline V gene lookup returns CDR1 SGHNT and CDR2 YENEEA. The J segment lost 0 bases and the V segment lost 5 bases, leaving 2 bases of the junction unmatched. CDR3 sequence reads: CASSQGQGSYNEQFF. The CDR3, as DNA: TGTGCCAGCAGCCAGGGACAGGGCTCCTACAATGAGCAGTTCTTC.

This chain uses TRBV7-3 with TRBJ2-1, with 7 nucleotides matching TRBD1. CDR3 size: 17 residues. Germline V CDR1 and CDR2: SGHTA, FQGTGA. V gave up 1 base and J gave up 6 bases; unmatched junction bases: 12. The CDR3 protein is CASSLSGVSYRGNEQFF. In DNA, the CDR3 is TGTGCCAGCAGCTTAAGTGGGGTTAGTTACAGGGGCAATGAGCAGTTCTTC. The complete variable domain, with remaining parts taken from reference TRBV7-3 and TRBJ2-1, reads GAGVSQTPSNKVTEKGKYVELRCDPISGHTALYWYRQSLGQGPEFLIYFQGTGAADDSGLPNDRFFAVRPEGSVSTLKIQRTERGDSAVYLCASSLSGVSYRGNEQFFGPGTRLTVL.

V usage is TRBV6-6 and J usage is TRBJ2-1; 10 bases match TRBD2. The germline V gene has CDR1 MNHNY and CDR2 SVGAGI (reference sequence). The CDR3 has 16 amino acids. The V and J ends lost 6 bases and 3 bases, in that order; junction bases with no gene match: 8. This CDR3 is CASSSPLAGVYNEQFF. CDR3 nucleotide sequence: TGTGCCAGCAGCTCCCCCCTAGCGGGGGTCTACAATGAGCAGTTCTTC.

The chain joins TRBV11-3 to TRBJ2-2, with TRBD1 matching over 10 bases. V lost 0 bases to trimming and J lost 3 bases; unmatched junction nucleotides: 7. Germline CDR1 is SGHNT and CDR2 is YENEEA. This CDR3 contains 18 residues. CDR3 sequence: CASSLDGWGQGYTGELFF. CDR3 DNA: TGTGCCAGCAGCTTAGATGGTTGGGGACAGGGGTACACCGGGGAGCTGTTTTTT.

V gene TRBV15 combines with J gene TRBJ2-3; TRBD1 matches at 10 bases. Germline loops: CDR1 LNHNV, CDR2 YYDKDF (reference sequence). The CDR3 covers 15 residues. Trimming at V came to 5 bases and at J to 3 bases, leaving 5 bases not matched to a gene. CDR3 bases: TGTGCCACCAGCCAGACAGGGGGCGCGACAGATACGCAGTATTTT. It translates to CATSQTGGATDTQYF. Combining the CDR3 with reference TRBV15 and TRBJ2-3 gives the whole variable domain DAMVIQNPRYQVTQFGKPVTLSCSQTLNHNVMYWYQQKSSQAPKLLFHYYDKDFNNEADTPDNFQSRRPNTSFCFLDIRSPGLGDTAMYLCATSQTGGATDTQYFGPGTRLTVL.

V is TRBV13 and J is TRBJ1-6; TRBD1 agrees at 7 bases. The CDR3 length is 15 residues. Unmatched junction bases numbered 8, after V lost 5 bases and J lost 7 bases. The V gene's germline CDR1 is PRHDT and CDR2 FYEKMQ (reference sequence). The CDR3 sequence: CASSPRDRRNSPLHF. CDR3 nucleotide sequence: TGTGCCAGCAGCCCGCGGGACAGAAGGAATTCACCCCTCCACTTT. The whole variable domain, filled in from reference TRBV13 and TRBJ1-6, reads AAGVIQSPRHLIKEKRETATLKCYPIPRHDTVYWYQQGPGQDPQFLISFYEKMQSDKGSIPDRFSAQQFSDYHSELNMSSLELGDSALYFCASSPRDRRNSPLHFGNGTRLTVT.

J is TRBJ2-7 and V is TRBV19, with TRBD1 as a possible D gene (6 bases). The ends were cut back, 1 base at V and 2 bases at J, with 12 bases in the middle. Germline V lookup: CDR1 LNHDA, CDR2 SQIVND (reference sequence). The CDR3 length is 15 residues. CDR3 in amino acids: CASSIGTATPYEQYF. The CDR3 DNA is TGTGCCAGTAGTATAGGGACAGCTACACCCTACGAGCAGTACTTC.

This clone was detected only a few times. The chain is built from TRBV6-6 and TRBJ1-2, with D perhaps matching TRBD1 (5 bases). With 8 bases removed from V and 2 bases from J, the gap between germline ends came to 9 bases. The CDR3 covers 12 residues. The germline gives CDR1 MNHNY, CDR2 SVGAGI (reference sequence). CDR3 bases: TGTGCCAGCCGACAGACGAACTATGGCTACACCTTC. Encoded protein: CASRQTNYGYTF.

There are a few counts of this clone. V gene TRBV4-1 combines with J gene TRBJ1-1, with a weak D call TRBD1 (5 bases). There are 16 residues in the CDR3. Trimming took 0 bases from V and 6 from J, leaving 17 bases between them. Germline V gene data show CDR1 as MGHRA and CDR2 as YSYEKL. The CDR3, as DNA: TGCGCCAGCAGCCAAGAGGGGCAGGGTGGTTATTCTGAAGCTTTCTTT. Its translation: CASSQEGQGGYSEAFF.

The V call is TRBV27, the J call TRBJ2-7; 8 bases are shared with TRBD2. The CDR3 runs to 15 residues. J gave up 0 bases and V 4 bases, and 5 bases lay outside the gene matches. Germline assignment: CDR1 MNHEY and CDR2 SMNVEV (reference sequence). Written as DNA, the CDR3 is TGTGCCAGCAGTTCACCTAGCGGGCGCTCCTACGAGCAGTACTTC. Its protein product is CASSSPSGRSYEQYF.

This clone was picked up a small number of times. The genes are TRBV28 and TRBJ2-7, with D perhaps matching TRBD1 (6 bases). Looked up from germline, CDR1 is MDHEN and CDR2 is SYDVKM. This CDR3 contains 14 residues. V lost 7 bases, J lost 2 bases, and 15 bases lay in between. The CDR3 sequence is CASTARDTTYEQYF. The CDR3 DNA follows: TGTGCCAGCACCGCCCGGGACACCACCTACGAGCAGTACTTC.

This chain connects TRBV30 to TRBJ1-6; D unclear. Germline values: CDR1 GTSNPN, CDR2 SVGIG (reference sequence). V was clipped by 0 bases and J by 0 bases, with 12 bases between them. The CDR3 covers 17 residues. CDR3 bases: TGTGCCTGGAGTGTACGGGGAGGCATCTCCTATAATTCACCCCTCCACTTT. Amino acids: CAWSVRGGISYNSPLHF.

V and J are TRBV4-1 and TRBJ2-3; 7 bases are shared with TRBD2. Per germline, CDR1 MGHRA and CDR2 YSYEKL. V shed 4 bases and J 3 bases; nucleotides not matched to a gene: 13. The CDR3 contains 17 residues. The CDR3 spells CASSPLSAGVSTDTQYF. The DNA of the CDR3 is TGCGCCAGCAGCCCCCTTTCGGCGGGAGTGTCGACAGATACGCAGTATTTT.